This T cell receptor (beta chain) was identified during a study of shared clonotypes between healthy human individuals. Turning to the study itself: Three plates each covered CD4 naive and memory; CD8 naive two, CD8 memory one. Whole-study results and caveats: Sampling was confined to blood; repertoires within tissues likely differ. Among non-shared clonotypes, generation probabilities were lower than among those shared by all four donors.

Concerning this clone: Its matching antigen is unknown.

Donors were Caucasian adults residing in Nashville, Tennessee, USA. The CDR3 extends over 15 amino acids. Trimming at V came to 1 base and at J to 7 bases, leaving 6 bases not matched to a gene. The V gene's germline CDR1 is LNHNV and CDR2 YYDKDF (reference sequence). Sequenced by immunoSEQ multiplex PCR; TCRdb stores in-frame clones only, minus some. The sample yields about 2 million clones, roughly 94% seen once. Material for sequencing was naive CD4+ T cells sorted from blood. Regarding subset: CD45RA+ positively selected. The receptor was isolated from a man in his late teens or twenties in good health. V is TRBV15 and J is TRBJ1-5; 8 bases are a match to TRBD1. CDR3 DNA: TGTGCCACCAGCAGAGGGGCAGGGGGCCGACAGCCCCAGCATTTT. Protein sequence: CATSRGAGGRQPQHF. Complete variable domain (other parts from reference TRBV15 and TRBJ1-5): DAMVIQNPRYQVTQFGKPVTLSCSQTLNHNVMYWYQQKSSQAPKLLFHYYDKDFNNEADTPDNFQSRRPNTSFCFLDIRSPGLGDTAMYLCATSRGAGGRQPQHFGDGTRLSIL.